This T cell receptor (beta chain) was identified in a study of blood T cell repertoires in COVID-19. Study summary: Spain, Italy and the United States supplied samples that represented acute and convalescent COVID-19.

Assay used: immunoSEQ multiplex PCR; TCRdb lists only in-frame clones, some missing. In the table there are about 160,000 clones, more than 80% of which are singletons. The germline CDR1 and CDR2 sequences are MDHEN and SYDVKM. The CDR3 runs to 14 residues. V was pared by 6 bases and J by 7 bases, with 16 bases between. Sequenced material: peripheral blood. The chain couples TRBV28 to TRBJ2-1, with TRBD1 as a possible D gene (5 bases). This receptor was identified in a man between 18 and 35 years old with COVID-19, enrolled during active disease. CDR3 loop: CASSPPGLGNEQFF. The CDR3 DNA follows: TGTGCCAGCAGCCCCCCAGGGCTCGGAAATGAGCAGTTCTTC.